The 27 T cell receptor beta chains presented below share a single source sample, sequenced in a study of blood T cell repertoires in COVID-19 (dated by TCRdb to between 2020 and 2021). The library was built by means of the immunoSEQ multiplex PCR assay. In TCRdb, the immuneACCESS table is reduced to in-frame sequences with V and J assigned. These tables do not hold every clone; where another copy was compared, an unresolved V gene accounts for under half, and the others remain unexplained. This sample comprises about 180,000 clones, more than 75% of them detected only once. The ten largest clones take up roughly a sixth of the sample. The sequenced sample consisted of PBMCs or T cells enriched from blood (not recorded which). The receptors shown here come from a woman aged 45-65 years who had recovered from COVID-19.

The sample holds many counts of this clone. V is TRBV6-2 or TRBV6-3 and J is TRBJ2-2; 10 bases line up with TRBD2. Trimming cost V 5 bases and J 1 base; bases outside gene matches: 4. The CDR3 spans 16 residues. Per the germline V gene, CDR1 is MNHEY and CDR2 is SVGEGT. The CDR3 nucleotides are TGTGCCAGCAGTACTATAGCGGGAGGGAACACCGGGGAGCTGTTTTTT. It specifies CASSTIAGGNTGELFF.

The chain has TRBV27 and TRBJ2-2; possibly TRBD1 for D (6 bases). The V end was cut by 6 bases, the J end by 6 bases, with 17 bases between. The CDR3 has 15 amino acids. CDR1 MNHEY and CDR2 SMNVEV come from the germline V gene (reference sequence). The CDR3 spells CASSAVGARAGELFF. The CDR3, as DNA: TGTGCCAGCAGCGCGGTGGGGGCTAGGGCCGGGGAGCTGTTTTTT.

V gene TRBV11-2 combines with J gene TRBJ2-5; 8 bases map to TRBD1. The CDR3 length is 13 residues. V shed 5 bases and J 5 bases; nucleotides not matched to a gene: 4. CDR1 is SGHAT and CDR2 is FQNNGV in the germline V gene. The CDR3 DNA reads TGTGCCAGCAGCCAGGGGGCTAGGGAGACCCAGTACTTC. This codes for CASSQGARETQYF. The variable domain in full, completed from reference TRBV11-2 and TRBJ2-5, reads EAGVAQSPRYKIIEKRQSVAFWCNPISGHATLYWYQQILGQGPKLLIQFQNNGVVDDSQLPKDRFSAERLKGVDSTLKIQPAKLEDSAVYLCASSQGARETQYFGPGTRLLVL.

V is TRBV7-8 and J is TRBJ2-1; perhaps TRBD2 as D (6 bases). V was pared by 3 bases and J by 11 bases, with 14 bases between. CDR1 and CDR2 (germline): SGHVS, FQNEAQ. The CDR3 is 13 amino acids. This CDR3 is CASSFTGAPKQFF. CDR3 DNA: TGTGCCAGCAGCTTTACGGGAGCCCCAAAGCAGTTCTTC.

There are many counts of this clone. V is TRBV7-9 and J is TRBJ2-1; 8 bases line up with TRBD2. The CDR3 has 16 residues. The trim removed 5 bases at V and 8 bases at J, leaving 14 bases unmatched. Germline CDR1 and CDR2: SEHNR and FQNEAQ (reference sequence). As DNA, the CDR3 is TGTGCCAGCAGCCCCGGCCCAGCGGGGGTTATCGATGAGCAGTTCTTC. Amino acids: CASSPGPAGVIDEQFF.

This clone was picked up many times. The chain employs TRBV7-9 and TRBJ2-1; 10 bases align to TRBD2. The CDR3 contains 18 residues. The junction had 15 bases not matched to a gene; V was cut back by 3 bases and J by 7 bases. CDR1 SEHNR and CDR2 FQNEAQ come from the germline V gene (reference sequence). The CDR3 DNA sequence: TGTGCCAGCAGCTTCCCCCCTCGGCTAGCGGGAGTTTCAAATGAGCAGTTCTTC. This sequence encodes CASSFPPRLAGVSNEQFF. Drawing the rest from reference TRBV7-9 and TRBJ2-1, the complete variable domain is DTGVSQNPRHKITKRGQNVTFRCDPISEHNRLYWYRQTLGQGPEFLTYFQNEAQLEKSRLLSDRFSAERPKGSFSTLEIQRTEQGDSAMYLCASSFPPRLAGVSNEQFFGPGTRLTVL.

The chain has TRBV7-2 and TRBJ1-2, with D uncertain. The CDR3 length is 15 residues. With 1 base removed from V and 3 bases from J, the gap between germline ends came to 12 bases. Germline CDR1 and CDR2: SGHTA and FQGNSA. The CDR3 nucleotides are TGTGCCAGCAGCTTAGATCGCCGACAAGACTATGGCTACACCTTC. Its translation is CASSLDRRQDYGYTF. The whole variable domain, remainder taken from reference TRBV7-2 and TRBJ1-2, is GAGVSQSPSNKVTEKGKDVELRCDPISGHTALYWYRQSLGQGLEFLIYFQGNSAPDKSGLPSDRFSAERTGGSVSTLTIQRTQQEDSAVYLCASSLDRRQDYGYTFGSGTRLTVV.

This clone was seen a few times. The chain employs TRBV3-1 (or the pseudogene TRBV3-2) and TRBJ2-5, with 10 bases aligning to TRBD2. V was clipped by 0 bases and J by 8 bases; unmatched bases: 12. The CDR3 runs 17 residues. Germline V lookup: CDR1 LGHDT, CDR2 YNNKEL (reference sequence). In DNA form, the CDR3 reads TGTGCCAGCAGCCAAGATCTTAGGAGAGCGGGAGGGGAAACCCAGTACTTC. Translating it yields CASSQDLRRAGGETQYF.

The rearrangement uses TRBV12-3 or TRBV12-4 and TRBJ2-5; D is perhaps TRBD2 (5 bases). The CDR3 runs 13 residues. V lost 7 bases and J lost 2, with 11 bases in between. CDR3 DNA sequence: TGTGCCAGCACCCCGCGGGCACAAGAGACCCAGTACTTC. It yields the protein CASTPRAQETQYF.

This clone was seen more than once but under ten times. The chain recombines TRBV18 with TRBJ2-1; D possibly corresponds to TRBD2 (6 bases). The V gene's germline CDR1 is KGHSH and CDR2 LQKENI. Trimming removed 4 bases at V and 5 bases at J, with 12 bases between. The CDR3 totals 14 residues. CDR3 loop: CASSLASENNEQFF. DNA for the CDR3: TGTGCCAGCTCACTGGCTAGCGAAAACAATGAGCAGTTCTTC.

V gene TRBV5-1 combines with J gene TRBJ2-5; TRBD1 agrees at 9 bases. Germline-derived CDR1 and CDR2 are SGHRS and YFSETQ. The V segment lost 7 bases and the J segment 3 bases; nucleotides outside the gene matches: 4. The length of the CDR3 is 13 residues. CDR3 residues: CASRWTGEETQYF. The CDR3 nucleotides are TGCGCCAGCCGTTGGACAGGGGAAGAGACCCAGTACTTC.

CDR3 residues: CATSSALAGVGNEQFF. The CDR3 DNA reads as TGTGCCACCAGCAGCGCACTAGCGGGAGTGGGCAATGAGCAGTTCTTC. The V gene is TRBV15, the J gene TRBJ2-1; TRBD2 matches at 11 bases. V was pared by 3 bases and J by 6 bases, with 7 bases of the junction left unmatched. CDR1 is LNHNV, CDR2 YYDKDF, per germline (reference sequence). The CDR3 has 16 residues.

The rearrangement joins TRBV5-1 to TRBJ1-2; D remains ambiguous. Germline V gives CDR1 SGHRS, CDR2 YFSETQ. V lost 4 bases and J lost 2, with 12 bases in between. The CDR3 runs to 14 residues. The CDR3 region has the DNA TGCGCCAGCAGCCCCCTGGGAGGGAACTATGGCTACACCTTC. This encodes CASSPLGGNYGYTF.

The chain combines TRBV27 with TRBJ1-5; 8 bases align to TRBD1. Germline CDR1 is MNHEY and CDR2 is SMNVEV (reference sequence). The CDR3 is made up of 14 amino acids. J was trimmed by 5 bases and V by 3 bases; bases with no gene match: 3. CDR3: CASSLRTGHQPQHF. CDR3 nucleotide sequence: TGTGCCAGCAGTTTGAGGACAGGGCATCAGCCCCAGCATTTT.

V gene TRBV27 combines with J gene TRBJ2-7, with D unresolved. The CDR3 length is 14 residues. Trimming pared 2 bases from V and 2 bases from J, leaving 10 bases between. Germline V gene data show CDR1 as MNHEY and CDR2 as SMNVEV (reference sequence). This chain's CDR3 is CASSLTDNPYEQYF. The DNA of the CDR3 is TGTGCCAGCAGTTTAACCGACAACCCCTACGAGCAGTACTTC.

The chain uses TRBV27 and TRBJ1-4, with D uncertain. CDR1 is MNHEY, CDR2 SMNVEV, per germline (reference sequence). There are 12 residues in the CDR3. V was pared by 6 bases and J by 8 bases, with 10 bases between. CDR3 amino acids: CASRAGGEKLFF. CDR3 bases: TGTGCCAGCAGAGCGGGCGGGGAAAAACTGTTTTTT.

The chain links TRBV27 to TRBJ2-7; TRBD1 agrees at 8 bases. The CDR3 runs to 14 residues. The V and J ends lost 9 bases and 3 bases, in that order; junction bases with no gene match: 10. Germline V gene sequence: CDR1 MNHEY, CDR2 SMNVEV (reference sequence). CDR3 amino acids: CASRLQGAIYEQYF. DNA of the CDR3: TGTGCCAGTAGACTTCAGGGGGCCATCTACGAGCAGTACTTC.

This chain joins TRBV5-5 and TRBJ2-6; 8 bases agree with TRBD1. V shed 0 bases, J shed 0 bases, and the junction held 11 bases outside the gene matches. The CDR3 has 20 residues. Germline lookup yields CDR1 SGHKS and CDR2 YYEKEE (reference sequence). CDR3 DNA: TGTGCCAGCAGCTTGGCCCGGACAGGGCGCTCCTTCTCTGGGGCCAACGTCCTGACTTTC. This translates into CASSLARTGRSFSGANVLTF.

CDR3 loop: CAVPGRTSSTDTQYF. Written as DNA, the CDR3 is TGTGCCGTCCCAGGGAGGACCTCTAGCACAGATACGCAGTATTTT. This sequence joins TRBV7-4 and TRBJ2-3; D perhaps matches TRBD2 (6 bases). CDR1 and CDR2 from the germline V gene are SGHVT and SQSDAQ. V was pared by 11 bases and J by 0 bases, with 18 bases between. CDR3 length: 15 amino acids. Filled out from reference TRBV7-4 and TRBJ2-3, the complete variable domain reads GAGVSQSPRYKVAKRGRDVALRCDSISGHVTLYWYRQTLGQGSEVLTYSQSDAQRDKSGRPSGRFSAERPERSVSTLKIQRTEQGDSAVYLCAVPGRTSSTDTQYFGPGTRLTVL.

This clone has only one observation. V and J are TRBV7-6 and TRBJ2-6; possible D gene TRBD1, 6 bases. With 3 bases removed from V and 2 bases from J, the gap between germline ends came to 14 bases. This CDR3 spans 17 amino acids. Germline V gene lookup returns CDR1 SGHVS and CDR2 FNYEAQ. Here the CDR3 DNA reads TGTGCCAGCAGCTTCTGGCAGGGGAATCCTGGGGCCAACGTCCTGACTTTC. Translated: CASSFWQGNPGANVLTF.

This chain links TRBV4-1 with TRBJ2-1; 9 bases align to TRBD1. The length of the CDR3 is 17 residues. Germline loops: CDR1 MGHRA, CDR2 YSYEKL. V trimming: 3 bases; J trimming: 9 bases; junction bases outside the gene matches: 15. The CDR3 DNA sequence: TGCGCCAGCAGCCAGAAGACCGGGACAGGGTGGATTTCTGAGCAGTTCTTC. Amino acid sequence: CASSQKTGTGWISEQFF.

The count of this clone is one. In DNA, the CDR3 is TGTGCCAGCAGTTATGGACTAGCGGGTAGAAATGAGCAGTTCTTC. It specifies CASSYGLAGRNEQFF. The genes are TRBV6-6 and TRBJ2-1; TRBD2 agrees at 11 bases. Germline trimming cut 3 bases from V and 7 bases from J; bases unmatched to any gene: 5. Per germline, CDR1 MNHNY and CDR2 SVGAGI (reference sequence). The CDR3 has 15 residues.

The table lists this clone with many counts. The rearrangement links TRBV11-3 to TRBJ2-1, with 9 bases identical to TRBD2. The CDR3 extends over 18 amino acids. Germline loops: CDR1 SGHNT, CDR2 YENEEA. Trimming at V came to 0 bases and at J to 6 bases, leaving 12 bases not matched to a gene. CDR3 DNA sequence: TGTGCCAGCAGCTTAGATCAGGGAGGGACTAGCAAATCCAATGAGCAGTTCTTC. Protein: CASSLDQGGTSKSNEQFF.

This sequence joins TRBV4-2 and TRBJ2-2, with D perhaps TRBD2 (5 bases). Germline CDR1 and CDR2: LGHNA and YNFKEQ. The CDR3 is 16 residues long. Trimming removed 1 base from V and 0 bases from J, with 9 bases in between. The CDR3 spells CASSQGSSANTGELFF. CDR3 bases: TGTGCCAGCAGCCAAGGGAGTAGCGCGAACACCGGGGAGCTGTTTTTT.

The chain recombines TRBV4-1 with TRBJ2-5; possibly TRBD1 for D (5 bases). Germline loops: CDR1 MGHRA, CDR2 YSYEKL. V lost 1 base and J lost 3, with 12 bases in between. The CDR3 is 15 residues long. The CDR3 sequence is CASSQVRQNEETQYF. CDR3 nucleotides: TGCGCCAGCAGCCAAGTTCGACAGAATGAAGAGACCCAGTACTTC.

V gene TRBV19 combines with J gene TRBJ2-1, with D possibly TRBD1 on 6 matching bases. V lost 7 bases, J lost 4 bases, and 14 bases lay in between. Germline V gene data show CDR1 as LNHDA and CDR2 as SQIVND (reference sequence). The CDR3 consists of 14 residues. The CDR3 coding sequence is TGTGCCAGTACCCAGGGGAATCTATACAATGAGCAGTTCTTC. As protein: CASTQGNLYNEQFF.

The chain recombines TRBV19 with TRBJ1-3; no firm D call. This CDR3 region has 14 residues. The V gene lost 3 bases and the J gene lost 4 bases, with 10 bases spanning the gap. The germline CDR1 and CDR2 sequences are LNHDA and SQIVND (reference sequence). The CDR3 here is CASSMRSEGNTIYF. The CDR3, as DNA: TGTGCCAGTAGTATGAGGTCGGAGGGAAACACCATATATTTT. Variable domain in full (rest from reference TRBV19 and TRBJ1-3): DGGITQSPKYLFRKEGQNVTLSCEQNLNHDAMYWYRQDPGQGLRLIYYSQIVNDFQKGDIAEGYSVSREKKESFPLTVTSAQKNPTAFYLCASSMRSEGNTIYFGEGSWLTVV.